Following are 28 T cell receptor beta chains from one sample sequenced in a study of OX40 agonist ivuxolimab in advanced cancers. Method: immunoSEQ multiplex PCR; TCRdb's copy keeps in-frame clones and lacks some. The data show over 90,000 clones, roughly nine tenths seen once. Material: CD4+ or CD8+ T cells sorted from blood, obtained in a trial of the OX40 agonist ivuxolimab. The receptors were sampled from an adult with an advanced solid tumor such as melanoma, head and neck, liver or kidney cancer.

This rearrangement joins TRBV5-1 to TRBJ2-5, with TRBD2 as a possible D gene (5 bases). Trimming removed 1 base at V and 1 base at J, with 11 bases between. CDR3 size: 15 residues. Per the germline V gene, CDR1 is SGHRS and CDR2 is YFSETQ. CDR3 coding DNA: TGCGCCAGCAGCTTGAGAGGGCAGTCCCAAGAGACCCAGTACTTC. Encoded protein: CASSLRGQSQETQYF.

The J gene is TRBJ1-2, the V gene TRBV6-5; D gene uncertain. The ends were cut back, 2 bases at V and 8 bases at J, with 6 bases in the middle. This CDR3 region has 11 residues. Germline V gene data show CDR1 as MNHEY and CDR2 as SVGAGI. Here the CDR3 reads CASSYMGGYTF. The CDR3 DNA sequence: TGTGCCAGCAGTTACATGGGAGGCTACACCTTC.

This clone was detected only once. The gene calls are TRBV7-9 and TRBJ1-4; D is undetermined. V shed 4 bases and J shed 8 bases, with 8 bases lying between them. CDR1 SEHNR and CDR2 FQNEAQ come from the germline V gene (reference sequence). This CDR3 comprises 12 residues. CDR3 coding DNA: TGTGCCAGCAGCTCCAACGAAGAAAAACTGTTTTTT. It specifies CASSSNEEKLFF.

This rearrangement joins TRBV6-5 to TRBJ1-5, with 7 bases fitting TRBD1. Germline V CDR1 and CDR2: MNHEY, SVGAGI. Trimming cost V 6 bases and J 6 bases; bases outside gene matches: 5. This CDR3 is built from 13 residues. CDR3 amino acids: CASRGTESQPQHF. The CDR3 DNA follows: TGTGCCAGCAGGGGGACAGAATCTCAGCCCCAGCATTTT.

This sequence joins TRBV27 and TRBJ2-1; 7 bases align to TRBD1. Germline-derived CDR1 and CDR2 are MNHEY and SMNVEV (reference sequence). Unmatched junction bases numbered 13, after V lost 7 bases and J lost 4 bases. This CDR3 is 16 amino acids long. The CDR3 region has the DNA TGTGCCAGCACAAGACAGGGCACAATGATTTACAATGAGCAGTTCTTC. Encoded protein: CASTRQGTMIYNEQFF.

The CDR3: CASAYSSSGANVLTF. DNA for the CDR3: TGTGCCAGTGCTTACTCGAGCTCTGGGGCCAACGTCCTGACTTTC. The V and J genes are TRBV19 and TRBJ2-6; D unresolved. Deletions cut 8 bases from V and 0 bases from J, with 11 bases between. The CDR3 covers 15 residues. Germline loops: CDR1 LNHDA, CDR2 SQIVND (reference sequence).

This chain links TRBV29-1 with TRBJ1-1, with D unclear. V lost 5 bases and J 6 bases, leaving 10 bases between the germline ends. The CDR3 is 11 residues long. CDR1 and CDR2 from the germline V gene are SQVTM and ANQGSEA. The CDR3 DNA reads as TGCAGCGTTATGCCAATGGCTGAAGCTTTCTTT. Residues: CSVMPMAEAFF. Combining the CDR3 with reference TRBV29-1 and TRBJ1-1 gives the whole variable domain SAVISQKPSRDICQRGTSLTIQCQVDSQVTMMFWYRQQPGQSLTLIATANQGSEATYESGFVIDKFPISRPNLTFSTLTVSNMSPEDSSIYLCSVMPMAEAFFGQGTRLTVV.

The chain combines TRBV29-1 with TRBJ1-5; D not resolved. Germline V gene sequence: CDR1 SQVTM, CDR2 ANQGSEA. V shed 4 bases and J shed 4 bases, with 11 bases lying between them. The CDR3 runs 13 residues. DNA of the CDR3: TGCAGCGTTGGAGAGAGAGTGAATCAGCCCCAGCATTTT. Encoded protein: CSVGERVNQPQHF.

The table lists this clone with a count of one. The CDR3 DNA reads TGCGCCAGCAGCCAAGGCCCCTCACGACGCGAGCAGTACTTC. It translates to CASSQGPSRREQYF. The chain recombines TRBV4-1 with TRBJ2-7; D is unclear. Germline CDR1 reads MGHRA; CDR2 reads YSYEKL. This CDR3 has 14 residues. Trimming pared 1 base from V and 6 bases from J, leaving 13 bases between.

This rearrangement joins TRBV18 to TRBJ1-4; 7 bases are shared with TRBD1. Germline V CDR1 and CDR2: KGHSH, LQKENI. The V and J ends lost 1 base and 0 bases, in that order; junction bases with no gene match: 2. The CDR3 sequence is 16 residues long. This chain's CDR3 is CASSPQGTATNEKLFF. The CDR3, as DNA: TGTGCCAGCTCACCACAAGGGACAGCAACTAATGAAAAACTGTTTTTT.

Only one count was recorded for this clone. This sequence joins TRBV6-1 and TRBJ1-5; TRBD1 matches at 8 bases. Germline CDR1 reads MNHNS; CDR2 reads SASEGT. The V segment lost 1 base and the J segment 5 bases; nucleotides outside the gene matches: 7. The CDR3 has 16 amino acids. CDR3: CASSEGRDRRDQPQHF. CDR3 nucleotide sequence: TGTGCCAGCAGTGAAGGCCGGGACAGGCGTGATCAGCCCCAGCATTTT.

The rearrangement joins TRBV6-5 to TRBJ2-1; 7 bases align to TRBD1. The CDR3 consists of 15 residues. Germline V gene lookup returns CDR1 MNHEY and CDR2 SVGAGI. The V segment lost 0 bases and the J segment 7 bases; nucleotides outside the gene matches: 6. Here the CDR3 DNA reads TGTGCCAGCAGTTACTCGACAGGGCTGGGTAATGAGCAGTTCTTC. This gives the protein CASSYSTGLGNEQFF.

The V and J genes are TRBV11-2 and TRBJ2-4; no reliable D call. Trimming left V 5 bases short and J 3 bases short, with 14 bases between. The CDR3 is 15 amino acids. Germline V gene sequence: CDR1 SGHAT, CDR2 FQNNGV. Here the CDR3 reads CASSLSATLKNIQYF. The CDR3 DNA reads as TGTGCCAGCAGCCTGTCGGCCACCCTCAAAAACATTCAGTACTTC.

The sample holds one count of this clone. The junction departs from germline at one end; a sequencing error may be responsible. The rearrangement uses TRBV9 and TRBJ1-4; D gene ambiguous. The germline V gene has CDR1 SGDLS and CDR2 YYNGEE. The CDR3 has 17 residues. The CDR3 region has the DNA TGTGCCGGCAGCCGAGACCTTGGGATTGAGGGCCACGAAAAACTGTTTTTT. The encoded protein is CAGSRDLGIEGHEKLFF.

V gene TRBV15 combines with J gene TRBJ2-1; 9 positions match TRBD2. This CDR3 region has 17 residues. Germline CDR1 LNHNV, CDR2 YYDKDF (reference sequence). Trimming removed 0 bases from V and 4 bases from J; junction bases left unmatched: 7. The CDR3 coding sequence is TGTGCCACCAGCAGAGATTTAGGACTAGCGAAGTACAATGAGCAGTTCTTC. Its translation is CATSRDLGLAKYNEQFF.

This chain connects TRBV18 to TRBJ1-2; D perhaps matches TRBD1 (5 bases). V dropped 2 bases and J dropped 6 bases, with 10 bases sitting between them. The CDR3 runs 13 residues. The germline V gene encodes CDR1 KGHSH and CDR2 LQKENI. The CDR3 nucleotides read TGTGCCAGCTCACCAATGGGGGTGGATGGCTACACCTTC. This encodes CASSPMGVDGYTF.

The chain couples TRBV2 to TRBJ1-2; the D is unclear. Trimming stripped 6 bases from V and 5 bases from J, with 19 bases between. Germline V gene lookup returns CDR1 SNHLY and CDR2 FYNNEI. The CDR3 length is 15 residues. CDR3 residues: CASSELAGYRYGYTF. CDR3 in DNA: TGTGCCAGCAGCGAACTGGCGGGGTATCGGTATGGCTACACCTTC. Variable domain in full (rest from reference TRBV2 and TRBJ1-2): EPEVTQTPSHQVTQMGQEVILRCVPISNHLYFYWYRQILGQKVEFLVSFYNNEISEKSEIFDDQFSVERPDGSNFTLKIRSTKLEDSAMYFCASSELAGYRYGYTFGSGTRLTVV.

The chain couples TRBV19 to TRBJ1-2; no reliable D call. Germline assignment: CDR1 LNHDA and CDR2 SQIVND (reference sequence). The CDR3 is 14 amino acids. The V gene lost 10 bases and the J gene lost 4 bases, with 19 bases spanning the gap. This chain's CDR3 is CATTRLDWSYGYTF. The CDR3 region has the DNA TGTGCCACAACCCGCCTGGATTGGAGCTATGGCTACACCTTC.

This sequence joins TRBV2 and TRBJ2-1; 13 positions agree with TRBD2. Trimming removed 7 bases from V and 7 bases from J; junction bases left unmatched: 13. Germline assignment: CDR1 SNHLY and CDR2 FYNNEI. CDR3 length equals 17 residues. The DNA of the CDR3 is TGTGCCAGCACCCGGGCAGGGGGACTAGCGGGAAGAAATGAGCAGTTCTTC. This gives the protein CASTRAGGLAGRNEQFF.

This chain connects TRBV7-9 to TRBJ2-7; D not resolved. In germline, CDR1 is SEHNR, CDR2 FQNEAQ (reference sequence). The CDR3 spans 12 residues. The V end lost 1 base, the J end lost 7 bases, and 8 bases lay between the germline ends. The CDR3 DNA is TGTGCCAGCAGCTTAGTTCAGGCAGAGCAGTACTTC. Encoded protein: CASSLVQAEQYF.

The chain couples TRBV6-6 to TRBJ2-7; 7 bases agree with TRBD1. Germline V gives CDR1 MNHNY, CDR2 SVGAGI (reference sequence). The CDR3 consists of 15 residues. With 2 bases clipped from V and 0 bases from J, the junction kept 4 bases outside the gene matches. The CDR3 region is CASSYTGASSYEQYF. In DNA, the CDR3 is TGTGCCAGCAGTTACACAGGGGCTAGCTCCTACGAGCAGTACTTC.

The CDR3 DNA follows: TGTGCCAGCAGCTTAAGGGAGACAGGGGGGTACGGCTACACCTTC. This encodes CASSLRETGGYGYTF. The chain is built from TRBV7-6 and TRBJ1-2, with 9 bases fitting TRBD1. The CDR3 runs 15 residues. Unmatched junction bases numbered 9, after V lost 2 bases and J lost 8 bases. Germline V gene sequence: CDR1 SGHVS, CDR2 FNYEAQ.

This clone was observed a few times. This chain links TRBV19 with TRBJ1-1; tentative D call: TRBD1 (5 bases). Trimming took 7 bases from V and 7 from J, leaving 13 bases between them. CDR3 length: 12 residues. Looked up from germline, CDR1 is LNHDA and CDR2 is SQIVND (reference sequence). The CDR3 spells CASTRDGHEAFF. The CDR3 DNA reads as TGTGCCAGTACCAGGGACGGTCATGAAGCTTTCTTT.

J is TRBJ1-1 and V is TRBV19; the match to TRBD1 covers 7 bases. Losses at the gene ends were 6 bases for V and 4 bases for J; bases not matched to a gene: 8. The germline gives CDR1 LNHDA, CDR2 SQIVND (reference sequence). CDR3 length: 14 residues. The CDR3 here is CASSKTGVGTEAFF. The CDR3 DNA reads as TGTGCCAGTAGCAAAACAGGGGTGGGCACTGAAGCTTTCTTT.

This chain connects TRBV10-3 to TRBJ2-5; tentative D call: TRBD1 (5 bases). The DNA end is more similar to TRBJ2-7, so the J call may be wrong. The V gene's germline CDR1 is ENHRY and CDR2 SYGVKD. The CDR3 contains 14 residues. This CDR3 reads CAIGGAGRTLEQYF. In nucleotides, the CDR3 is TGTGCCATCGGTGGGGCAGGAAGGACCCTCGAGCAGTACTTC.

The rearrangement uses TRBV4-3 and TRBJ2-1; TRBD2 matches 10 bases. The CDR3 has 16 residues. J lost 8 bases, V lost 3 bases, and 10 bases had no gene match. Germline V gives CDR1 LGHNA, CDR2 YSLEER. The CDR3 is CASSQEVAGGSDEQFF. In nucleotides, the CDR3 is TGCGCCAGCAGCCAGGAAGTAGCGGGAGGTTCGGATGAGCAGTTCTTC.

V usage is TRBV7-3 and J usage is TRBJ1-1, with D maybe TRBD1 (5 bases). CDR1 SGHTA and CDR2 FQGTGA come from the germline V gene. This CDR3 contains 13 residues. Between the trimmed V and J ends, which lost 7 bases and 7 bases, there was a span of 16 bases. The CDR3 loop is CASIRGVDNEAFF. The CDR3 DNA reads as TGTGCCAGCATCAGAGGAGTGGACAATGAAGCTTTCTTT. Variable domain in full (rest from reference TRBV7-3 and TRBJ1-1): GAGVSQTPSNKVTEKGKYVELRCDPISGHTALYWYRQSLGQGPEFLIYFQGTGAADDSGLPNDRFFAVRPEGSVSTLKIQRTERGDSAVYLCASIRGVDNEAFFGQGTRLTVV.

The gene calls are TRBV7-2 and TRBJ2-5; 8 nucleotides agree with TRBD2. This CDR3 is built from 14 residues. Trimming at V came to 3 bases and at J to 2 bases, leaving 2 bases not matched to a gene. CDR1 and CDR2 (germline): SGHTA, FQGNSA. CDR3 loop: CASSFGGGQETQYF. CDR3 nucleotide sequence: TGTGCCAGCAGCTTCGGGGGGGGGCAAGAGACCCAGTACTTC.